A single sample is the source of the 21 T cell receptor beta chains below, sequenced in a study of cytomegalovirus exposure and HLA in healthy donors. The PCR had 60 Vbeta and 13 Jbeta primers. Clones were read by immunoSEQ multiplex PCR, and TCRdb kept only the in-frame ones, dropping some. The table lists 21,000 or so clones, with about a fifth in the top ten. Sequencing was done on a sample of PBMCs. These receptors all stem from a man between 60 and 75 years old in good health and CMV-seropositive.

Here the CDR3 reads CASSFRFRTGFSYEQYF. The DNA for the CDR3 is TGTGCCAGTAGTTTTCGCTTTCGGACAGGGTTCTCCTACGAGCAGTACTTC. The V and J genes are TRBV19 and TRBJ2-7, with 8 bases lining up with TRBD1. In germline, CDR1 is LNHDA, CDR2 SQIVND (reference sequence). Trimming took 5 bases from V and 0 from J; bases not matched to a gene: 12. This CDR3 is built from 17 residues. Together with reference TRBV19 and TRBJ2-7, the CDR3 gives the full variable domain: DGGITQSPKYLFRKEGQNVTLSCEQNLNHDAMYWYRQDPGQGLRLIYYSQIVNDFQKGDIAEGYSVSREKKESFPLTVTSAQKNPTAFYLCASSFRFRTGFSYEQYFGPGTRLTVT.

This chain joins TRBV7-9 and TRBJ1-5; no clear D gene. There are 13 residues in the CDR3. Trimming left V 3 bases short and J 2 bases short, with 5 bases between. Per germline, CDR1 SEHNR and CDR2 FQNEAQ (reference sequence). The CDR3 coding sequence is TGTGCCAGCAGCTTGTCTGGCAATCAGCCCCAGCATTTT. Translation: CASSLSGNQPQHF.

The chain is built from TRBV5-1 and TRBJ2-7; D might be TRBD1 (6 bases). The ends were cut back, 2 bases at V and 2 bases at J, with 11 bases in the middle. Germline assignment: CDR1 SGHRS and CDR2 YFSETQ. The CDR3 length is 14 residues. The CDR3 is CASSFPGQTYEQYF. The CDR3 DNA is TGCGCCAGCAGCTTCCCGGGACAAACCTACGAGCAGTACTTC. Full variable domain (rest looked up from reference TRBV5-1 and TRBJ2-7): KAGVTQTPRYLIKTRGQQVTLSCSPISGHRSVSWYQQTPGQGLQFLFEYFSETQRNKGNFPGRFSGRQFSNSRSEMNVSTLELGDSALYLCASSFPGQTYEQYFGPGTRLTVT.

This chain's CDR3 is CASSFVAASYNEQFF. DNA of the CDR3: TGTGCCAGCAGTTTCGTAGCGGCCTCCTACAATGAGCAGTTCTTC. The chain recombines TRBV6-1 with TRBJ2-1; maybe TRBD2 (6 bases). Germline V gives CDR1 MNHNS, CDR2 SASEGT. Trimming left V 5 bases short and J 0 bases short, with 11 bases between. This CDR3 contains 15 residues.

The V and J genes are TRBV14 and TRBJ2-2, with a tentative D call TRBD1 (6 bases). Germline CDR1 is SGHDN and CDR2 is FVKESK. This CDR3 region has 14 residues. V lost 3 bases, J lost 7 bases, and 12 bases lay in between. CDR3 sequence: CASSQDTGFGELFF. CDR3 nucleotides: TGTGCCAGCAGCCAGGATACAGGGTTCGGGGAGCTGTTTTTT.

CDR3 coding DNA: TGTGCCAGCTCACCACAACTAGCGGGAGCTAGAGCAGATACGCAGTATTTT. This gives the protein CASSPQLAGARADTQYF. The chain has TRBV18 and TRBJ2-3, with TRBD2 identical over 11 bases. The CDR3 covers 17 residues. CDR1 and CDR2 (germline): KGHSH, LQKENI. J lost 4 bases, V lost 1 base, and 7 bases had no gene match.

The chain couples TRBV18 to TRBJ1-5; maybe TRBD1 (5 bases). Looked up from germline, CDR1 is KGHSH and CDR2 is LQKENI. This CDR3 comprises 16 residues. The V end was cut by 2 bases, the J end by 2 bases, with 13 bases between. The CDR3 DNA sequence: TGTGCCAGCTCACCATTAAGCAGGGTGGGCAATCAGCCCCAGCATTTT. Its protein is CASSPLSRVGNQPQHF.

This sequence joins TRBV5-5 and TRBJ1-5, with D perhaps TRBD1 (6 bases). Germline loops: CDR1 SGHKS, CDR2 YYEKEE (reference sequence). V was pared by 1 base and J by 2 bases, with 16 bases between. The CDR3 has 17 amino acids. The chain's CDR3 is CASSLYHGGGRNQPQHF. The CDR3 DNA is TGTGCCAGCAGCTTGTACCATGGGGGGGGGCGCAATCAGCCCCAGCATTTT.

V gene TRBV5-1 combines with J gene TRBJ1-5, with D tentatively TRBD1 (5 bases). CDR3 length: 15 amino acids. V shed 2 bases and J shed 4 bases, with 13 bases lying between them. Germline V gene sequence: CDR1 SGHRS, CDR2 YFSETQ. DNA of the CDR3: TGCGCCAGCAGCTTAGGGGAAAGTAGAAATCAGCCCCAGCATTTT. It is translated as CASSLGESRNQPQHF.

J is TRBJ2-7 and V is TRBV27, with TRBD1 identical over 9 bases. There are 17 residues in the CDR3. The germline V gene has CDR1 MNHEY and CDR2 SMNVEV (reference sequence). The trim removed 3 bases at V and 5 bases at J, leaving 14 bases unmatched. For the CDR3, the DNA is TGTGCCAGCAGTTTGTTCGGGGGTGCGACAGGGGGGAACGAGCAGTACTTC. Residues: CASSLFGGATGGNEQYF.

About this clone: The junction and the germline gene differ at one end; a read error may be behind it. The chain employs TRBV7-7 and TRBJ2-1; no clear D gene. In germline, CDR1 is SSHAT, CDR2 FNYEAQ (reference sequence). The CDR3 runs 12 residues. This CDR3 is CASSLTGLELFF. The CDR3 nucleotides read TGTGCCAGCAGCTTAACGGGTCTAGAGCTGTTCTTC.

The V and J genes are TRBV27 and TRBJ2-7; 10 nucleotides agree with TRBD2. CDR1 and CDR2 from the germline V gene are MNHEY and SMNVEV (reference sequence). This CDR3 has 14 residues. V shed 5 bases, J shed 7 bases, and the junction held 8 bases outside the gene matches. In DNA form, the CDR3 reads TGTGCCAGCAGTGAACAGCGGGGGGGTGTGGAGCAGTACTTC. This sequence encodes CASSEQRGGVEQYF.

V is TRBV4-1 and J is TRBJ1-1; the D gene is possibly TRBD1 (6 bases). V lost 6 bases and J lost 5, with 19 bases in between. CDR3 length: 15 amino acids. Germline values: CDR1 MGHRA, CDR2 YSYEKL. CDR3 in DNA: TGCGCCAGCAGACGAAAACAGGGTTGGCTGACTGAAGCTTTCTTT. It is translated as CASRRKQGWLTEAFF.

The chain links TRBV30 to TRBJ1-4, with 9 bases fitting TRBD1. CDR3 length: 17 amino acids. Germline assignment: CDR1 GTSNPN and CDR2 SVGIG (reference sequence). V was clipped by 4 bases and J by 0 bases; unmatched bases: 9. The CDR3: CAWNLGTGSATNEKLFF. CDR3 DNA sequence: TGTGCCTGGAACCTAGGGACAGGGTCAGCAACTAATGAAAAACTGTTTTTT.

This rearrangement joins TRBV4-1 to TRBJ2-1, with TRBD2 matching over 15 bases. Unmatched junction bases numbered 10, after V lost 1 base and J lost 12 bases. The CDR3 has 17 residues. Germline lookup yields CDR1 MGHRA and CDR2 YSYEKL. The CDR3: CASSQGPGTSGRPAQFF. CDR3 sequence (DNA): TGCGCCAGCAGCCAAGGACCCGGGACTAGCGGGAGGCCGGCGCAGTTCTTC.

The V gene is TRBV6-6, the J gene TRBJ2-1; weak D call: TRBD2 (6 bases). In germline, CDR1 is MNHNY, CDR2 SVGAGI (reference sequence). The CDR3 loop spans 14 amino acids. The V and J ends lost 9 bases and 2 bases respectively, with 14 bases between them. The CDR3 sequence: CASTWGVAYNEQFF. DNA for the CDR3: TGTGCCAGTACGTGGGGGGTAGCCTACAATGAGCAGTTCTTC.

The chain has TRBV4-1 and TRBJ2-1; 11 bases are a match to TRBD2. The CDR3 extends over 18 amino acids. J gave up 8 bases and V 0 bases, and 12 bases lay outside the gene matches. Germline V gene lookup returns CDR1 MGHRA and CDR2 YSYEKL. The CDR3 DNA reads as TGCGCCAGCAGCCAAGAAGGAATGGGGACTAGCGGTTATGATGAGCAGTTCTTC. Its protein is CASSQEGMGTSGYDEQFF.

The chain carries TRBV18 and TRBJ2-1, with D possibly being TRBD2 (6 bases). V was shortened by 2 bases and J by 2 bases, with 10 bases between the two germline ends. Germline assignment: CDR1 KGHSH and CDR2 LQKENI. The CDR3 contains 15 residues. In nucleotides, the CDR3 is TGTGCCAGCTCACCAATTAGCGGTCCCTACAATGAGCAGTTCTTC. Amino acids: CASSPISGPYNEQFF.

The chain carries TRBV15 and TRBJ2-7; 9 positions agree with TRBD1. This CDR3 contains 20 residues. The V and J ends lost 3 bases and 1 base, in that order; junction bases with no gene match: 19. Germline-derived CDR1 and CDR2 are LNHNV and YYDKDF (reference sequence). The CDR3 spells CATSSPERTGALTLSYEQYF. In DNA, the CDR3 is TGTGCCACCAGCAGCCCCGAGAGGACAGGGGCCTTAACTTTGTCCTACGAGCAGTACTTC.

This sequence joins TRBV2 and TRBJ2-1; 11 nucleotides line up with TRBD2. CDR1 is SNHLY and CDR2 is FYNNEI in the germline V gene. This CDR3 has 16 residues. V gave up 8 bases and J gave up 9 bases; unmatched junction bases: 15. The CDR3, as DNA: TGTGCCAGCCTGGATGCCACTAGCGGGAGTTTTGGTGAGCAGTTCTTC. Residues: CASLDATSGSFGEQFF.

The chain has TRBV27 and TRBJ1-1; D may be TRBD1 (5 bases). The CDR3 covers 13 residues. V was cut by 6 bases and J by 1 base, with 9 bases left in between. Germline V gene data show CDR1 as MNHEY and CDR2 as SMNVEV (reference sequence). Here the CDR3 DNA reads TGTGCCAGCAGCCCAACAGGGAACACTGAAGCTTTCTTT. Its translation is CASSPTGNTEAFF.